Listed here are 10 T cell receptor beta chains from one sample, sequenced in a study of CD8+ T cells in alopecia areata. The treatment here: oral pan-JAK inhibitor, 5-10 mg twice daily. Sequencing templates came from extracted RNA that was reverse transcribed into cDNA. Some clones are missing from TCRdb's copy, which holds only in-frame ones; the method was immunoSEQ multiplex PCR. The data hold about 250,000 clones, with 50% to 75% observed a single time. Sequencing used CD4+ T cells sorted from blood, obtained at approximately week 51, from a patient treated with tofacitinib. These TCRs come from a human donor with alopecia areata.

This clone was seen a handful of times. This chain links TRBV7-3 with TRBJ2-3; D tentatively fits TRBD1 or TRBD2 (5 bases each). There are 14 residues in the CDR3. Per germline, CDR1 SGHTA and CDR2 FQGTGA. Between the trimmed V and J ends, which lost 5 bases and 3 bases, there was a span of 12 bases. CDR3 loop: CASSRDRETDTQYF. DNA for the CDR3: TGTGCCAGCAGCCGGGACCGTGAAACAGATACGCAGTATTTT.

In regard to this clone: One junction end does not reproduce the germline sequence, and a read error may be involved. CDR3 loop: CASSATSVTGELFF. The CDR3 nucleotides are TGTGCTAGCAGTGCGACTAGCGTTACCGGGGAGCTGTTTTTT. The chain carries TRBV7-7 and TRBJ2-2, with TRBD2 matching 8 bases. The CDR3 extends over 14 amino acids. CDR1 and CDR2 (germline): SSHAT, FNYEAQ (reference sequence).

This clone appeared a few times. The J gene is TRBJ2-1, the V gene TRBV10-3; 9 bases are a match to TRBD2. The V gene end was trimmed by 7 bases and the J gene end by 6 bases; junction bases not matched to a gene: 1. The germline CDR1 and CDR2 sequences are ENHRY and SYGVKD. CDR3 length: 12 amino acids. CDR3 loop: CAIMRGGNEQFF. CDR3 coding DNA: TGTGCCATCATGCGGGGGGGCAATGAGCAGTTCTTC.

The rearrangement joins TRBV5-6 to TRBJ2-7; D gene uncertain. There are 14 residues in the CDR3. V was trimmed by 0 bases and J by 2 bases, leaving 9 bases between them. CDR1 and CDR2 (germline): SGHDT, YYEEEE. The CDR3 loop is CASSLAGDPYEQYF. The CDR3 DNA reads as TGTGCCAGCAGCTTGGCCGGTGATCCCTACGAGCAGTACTTC.

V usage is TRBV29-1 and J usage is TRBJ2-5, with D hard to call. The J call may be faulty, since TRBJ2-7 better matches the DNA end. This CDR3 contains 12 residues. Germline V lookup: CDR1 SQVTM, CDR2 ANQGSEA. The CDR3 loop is CSVLDRSYEQYF. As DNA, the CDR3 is TGCAGCGTTCTCGACCGGTCCTACGAGCAGTACTTC.

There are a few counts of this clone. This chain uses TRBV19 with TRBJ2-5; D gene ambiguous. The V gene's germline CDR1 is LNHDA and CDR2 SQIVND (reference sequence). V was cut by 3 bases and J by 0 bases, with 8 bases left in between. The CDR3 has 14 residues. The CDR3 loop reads CASSILGNQETQYF. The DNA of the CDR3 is TGTGCCAGTAGTATCCTGGGAAACCAAGAGACCCAGTACTTC.

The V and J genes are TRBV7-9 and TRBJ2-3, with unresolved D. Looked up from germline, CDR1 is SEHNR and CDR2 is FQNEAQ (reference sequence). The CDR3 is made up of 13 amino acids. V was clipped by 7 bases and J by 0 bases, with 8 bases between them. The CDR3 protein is CASITTSTDTQYF. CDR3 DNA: TGTGCCAGCATTACAACTAGCACAGATACGCAGTATTTT.

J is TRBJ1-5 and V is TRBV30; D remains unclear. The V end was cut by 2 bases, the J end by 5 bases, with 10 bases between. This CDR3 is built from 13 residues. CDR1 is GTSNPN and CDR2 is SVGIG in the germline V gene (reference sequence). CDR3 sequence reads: CAWSPRRDQPQHF. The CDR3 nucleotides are TGTGCCTGGAGTCCCAGGCGGGATCAGCCCCAGCATTTT.

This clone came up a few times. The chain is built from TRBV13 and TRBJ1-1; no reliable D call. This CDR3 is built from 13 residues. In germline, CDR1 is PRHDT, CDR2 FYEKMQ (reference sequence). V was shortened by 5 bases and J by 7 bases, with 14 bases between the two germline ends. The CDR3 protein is CASSQRRAGEAFF. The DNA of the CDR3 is TGTGCCAGCAGCCAACGGCGGGCAGGTGAAGCTTTCTTT.

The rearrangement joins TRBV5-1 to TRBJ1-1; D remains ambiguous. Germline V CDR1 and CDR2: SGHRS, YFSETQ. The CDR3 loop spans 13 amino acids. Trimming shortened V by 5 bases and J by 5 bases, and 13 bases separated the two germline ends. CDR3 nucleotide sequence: TGCGCCAGCAGGCCGAGGCCCGGGACTGAAGCTTTCTTT. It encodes CASRPRPGTEAFF. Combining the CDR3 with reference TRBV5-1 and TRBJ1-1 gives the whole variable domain KAGVTQTPRYLIKTRGQQVTLSCSPISGHRSVSWYQQTPGQGLQFLFEYFSETQRNKGNFPGRFSGRQFSNSRSEMNVSTLELGDSALYLCASRPRPGTEAFFGQGTRLTVV.